This TCR beta chain came from a study of blood T cell repertoires in COVID-19. On the study more broadly: From the United States, Italy and Spain came samples of acute and convalescent COVID-19. Sources were T cells, B-cell-depleted T cells, or PBMCs; the material itself was cDNA or gDNA.

Authors' processing steps: By means of reference gene primer amplification, nucleated cell counts were estimated. Sequenced by immunoSEQ multiplex PCR; TCRdb stores in-frame clones only, minus some. V and J calls plus clone size are reproduced from that table; the DNA served to infer D and trimming. The sample has approximately 100,000 clones, 69% seen once. The V and J ends lost 2 bases and 4 bases, in that order; junction bases with no gene match: 2. The V gene's germline CDR1 is MNHEY and CDR2 SVGEGT. The CDR3 consists of 16 residues. This TCR came from an elderly man with acute or convalescent COVID-19. The sample consisted of peripheral blood. The rearrangement joins TRBV6-2 or TRBV6-3 to TRBJ2-3, with 14 positions matching TRBD2. The CDR3 spells CASSYGGLAGADTQYF. The CDR3 DNA sequence: TGTGCCAGCAGTTACGGGGGACTAGCGGGAGCAGATACGCAGTATTTT.